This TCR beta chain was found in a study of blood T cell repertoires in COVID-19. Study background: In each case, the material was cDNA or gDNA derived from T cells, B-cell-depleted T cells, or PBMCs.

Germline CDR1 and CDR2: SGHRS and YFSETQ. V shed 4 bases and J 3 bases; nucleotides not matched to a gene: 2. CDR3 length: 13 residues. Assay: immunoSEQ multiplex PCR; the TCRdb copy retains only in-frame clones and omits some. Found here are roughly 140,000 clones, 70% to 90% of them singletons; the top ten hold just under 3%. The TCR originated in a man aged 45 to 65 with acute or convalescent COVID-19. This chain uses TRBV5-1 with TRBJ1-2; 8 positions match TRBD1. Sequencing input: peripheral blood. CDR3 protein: CASSLQGDYGYTF. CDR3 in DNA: TGCGCCAGCAGCCTACAGGGGGACTATGGCTACACCTTC.